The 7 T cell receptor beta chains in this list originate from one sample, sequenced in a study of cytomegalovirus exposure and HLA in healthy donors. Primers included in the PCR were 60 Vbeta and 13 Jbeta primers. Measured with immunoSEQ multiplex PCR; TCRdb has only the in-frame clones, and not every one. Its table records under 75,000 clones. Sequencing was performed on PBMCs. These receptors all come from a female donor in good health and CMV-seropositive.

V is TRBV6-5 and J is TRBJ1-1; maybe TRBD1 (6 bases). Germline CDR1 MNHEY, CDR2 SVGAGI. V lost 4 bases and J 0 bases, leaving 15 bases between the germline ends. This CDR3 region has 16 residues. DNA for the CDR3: TGTGCCAGCAGTTGGGGTTCACAGGGAATGAACACTGAAGCTTTCTTT. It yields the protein CASSWGSQGMNTEAFF.

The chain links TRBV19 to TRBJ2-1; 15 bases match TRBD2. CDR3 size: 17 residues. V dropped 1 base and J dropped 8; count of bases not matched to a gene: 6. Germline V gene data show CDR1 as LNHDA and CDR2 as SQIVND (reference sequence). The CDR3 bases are TGTGCCAGTAGTATAGGCTACGGACTAGCGGGAGGGGATGAGCAGTTCTTC. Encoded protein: CASSIGYGLAGGDEQFF.

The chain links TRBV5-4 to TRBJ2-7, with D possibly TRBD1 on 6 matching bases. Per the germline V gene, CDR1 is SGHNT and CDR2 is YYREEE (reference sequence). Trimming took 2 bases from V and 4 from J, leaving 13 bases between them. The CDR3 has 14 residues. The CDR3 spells CASSLQGPRYEQYF. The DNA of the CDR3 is TGTGCCAGCAGCTTACAGGGACCAAGGTACGAGCAGTACTTC.

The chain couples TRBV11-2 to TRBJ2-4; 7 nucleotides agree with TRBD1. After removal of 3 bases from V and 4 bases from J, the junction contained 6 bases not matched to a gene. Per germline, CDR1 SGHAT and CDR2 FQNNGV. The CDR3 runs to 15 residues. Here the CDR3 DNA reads TGTGCCAGCAGCTTCGCCGACAGGGTGAAAAACATTCAGTACTTC. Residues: CASSFADRVKNIQYF.

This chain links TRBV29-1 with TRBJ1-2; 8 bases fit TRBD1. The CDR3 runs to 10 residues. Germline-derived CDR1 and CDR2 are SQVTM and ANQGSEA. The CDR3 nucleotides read TGCACCAGGGGGCCTTATGGCTACACCTTC. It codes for CTRGPYGYTF.

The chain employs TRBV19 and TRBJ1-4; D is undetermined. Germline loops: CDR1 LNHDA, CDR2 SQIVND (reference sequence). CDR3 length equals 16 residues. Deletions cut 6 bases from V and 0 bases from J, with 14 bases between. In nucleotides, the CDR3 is TGTGCCAGTAGCGACCGGAGGAAAGCAACTAATGAAAAACTGTTTTTT. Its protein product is CASSDRRKATNEKLFF.

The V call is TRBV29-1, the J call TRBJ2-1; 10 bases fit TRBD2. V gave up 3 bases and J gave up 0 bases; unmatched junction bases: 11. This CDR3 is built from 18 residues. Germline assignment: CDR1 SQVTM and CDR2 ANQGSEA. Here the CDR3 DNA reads TGCAGCGTTGATGCGGCTAGCGGGAGATCGGGCTCCTACAATGAGCAGTTCTTC. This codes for CSVDAASGRSGSYNEQFF.